These 22 T cell receptor beta chains were all obtained from the same sample, sequenced in a study of blood T cell repertoires in COVID-19. Assay used: immunoSEQ multiplex PCR; TCRdb lists only in-frame clones, some missing. The data show 240,000 or so clones, 85% to 90% seen once. The material sequenced was PBMCs or T cells enriched from blood (not recorded which). These receptor sequences come from a man aged 35-49 years who had recovered from COVID-19.

This clone came up once. The same CDR3 is also encoded by other DNA sequences in this sample. The chain couples TRBV9 to TRBJ2-5; tentatively, D is TRBD2 (5 bases). V was shortened by 0 bases and J by 5 bases, with 8 bases between the two germline ends. CDR1 is SGDLS, CDR2 YYNGEE, per germline. The CDR3 runs 13 residues. CDR3 loop: CASSVAGEETQYF. DNA for the CDR3: TGTGCCAGCAGCGTAGCTGGGGAGGAGACCCAGTACTTC.

CDR3 in DNA: TGTGCCAGCAGCCTCGACAGGGTCGACACTGAAGCTTTCTTT. Encoded protein: CASSLDRVDTEAFF. The gene calls are TRBV5-4 and TRBJ1-1; 7 bases agree with TRBD1. V was pared by 4 bases and J by 3 bases, with 6 bases of the junction left unmatched. There are 14 residues in the CDR3. The V gene's germline CDR1 is SGHNT and CDR2 YYREEE (reference sequence).

The gene calls are TRBV19 and TRBJ2-3; 10 bases are a match to TRBD2. This CDR3 is built from 15 residues. Unmatched junction bases numbered 7, after V lost 6 bases and J lost 4 bases. The germline V gene encodes CDR1 LNHDA and CDR2 SQIVND (reference sequence). The CDR3 DNA follows: TGTGCCAGTAGCCGAAGCGGGAGGGCTCCAGATACGCAGTATTTT. It translates to CASSRSGRAPDTQYF.

The rearrangement joins TRBV18 to TRBJ2-7, with TRBD1 as a possible D gene (6 bases). V lost 3 bases, J lost 7 bases, and 19 bases lay in between. CDR1 is KGHSH and CDR2 is LQKENI in the germline V gene. The CDR3 length is 15 residues. CDR3 sequence reads: CASSPSSQGLSEQYF. DNA for the CDR3: TGTGCCAGCTCACCGAGTAGTCAGGGGTTGAGTGAGCAGTACTTC.

The J gene is TRBJ2-1, the V gene TRBV27; 15 bases line up with TRBD2. This CDR3 comprises 16 residues. The germline V gene has CDR1 MNHEY and CDR2 SMNVEV (reference sequence). Trimming took 3 bases from V and 7 from J; bases not matched to a gene: 4. CDR3: CASSFGLAGGGNEQFF. The CDR3 nucleotides are TGTGCCAGCAGTTTCGGACTAGCGGGAGGGGGGAATGAGCAGTTCTTC.

The chain joins TRBV30 to TRBJ2-5; 9 bases are shared with TRBD2. The CDR3 loop spans 17 amino acids. Germline V gives CDR1 GTSNPN, CDR2 SVGIG (reference sequence). Trimming removed 4 bases from V and 2 bases from J; junction bases left unmatched: 14. This CDR3 is CAWNSLAGNRGQETQYF. CDR3 coding DNA: TGTGCCTGGAATTCTCTAGCGGGGAATAGAGGGCAAGAGACCCAGTACTTC. Using reference TRBV30 and TRBJ2-5 for the parts outside the CDR3, the full variable domain is SQTIHQWPATLVQPVGSPLSLECTVEGTSNPNLYWYRQAAGRGLQLLFYSVGIGQISSEVPQNLSASRPQDRQFILSSKKLLLSDSGFYLCAWNSLAGNRGQETQYFGPGTRLLVL.

The CDR3 loop reads CASSARVAGGQYF. DNA of the CDR3: TGTGCCAGCAGCGCAAGGGTAGCGGGAGGCCAGTACTTC. The rearrangement joins TRBV7-2 to TRBJ2-7; TRBD2 agrees at 10 bases. This CDR3 has 13 amino acids. The V gene's germline CDR1 is SGHTA and CDR2 FQGNSA. Unmatched junction bases numbered 8, after V lost 5 bases and J lost 10 bases.

J is TRBJ1-4 and V is TRBV15; possible D gene TRBD1, 6 bases. The CDR3 runs 17 residues. Per the germline V gene, CDR1 is LNHNV and CDR2 is YYDKDF (reference sequence). Trimming cost V 3 bases and J 5 bases, with 19 bases left between them. CDR3 DNA sequence: TGTGCCACCAGCAGCCGAAGGCTAGGGACAATAAATGAAAAACTGTTTTTT. Residues: CATSSRRLGTINEKLFF.

The chain employs TRBV6-5 and TRBJ1-6; 7 positions agree with TRBD1. The length of the CDR3 is 15 residues. The germline V gene has CDR1 MNHEY and CDR2 SVGAGI. Germline trimming cut 2 bases from V and 9 bases from J; bases unmatched to any gene: 7. CDR3 region: CASSYAGTAFSPLHF. The CDR3 bases are TGTGCCAGCAGTTACGCCGGGACAGCCTTTTCACCCCTCCACTTT.

This chain connects TRBV6-5 to TRBJ1-2; 9 nucleotides line up with TRBD1. Germline CDR1 reads MNHEY; CDR2 reads SVGAGI. This CDR3 comprises 14 residues. V lost 5 bases, J lost 4 bases, and 5 bases stayed unmatched. CDR3: CASSRTGVGYGYTF. The CDR3 DNA reads TGTGCCAGCAGTAGGACAGGGGTCGGCTATGGCTACACCTTC.

This chain joins TRBV28 and TRBJ2-2; 11 bases map to TRBD1. Germline assignment: CDR1 MDHEN and CDR2 SYDVKM. Trimming at V came to 4 bases and at J to 7 bases, leaving 5 bases not matched to a gene. The CDR3 is 15 amino acids. CDR3 residues: CASSWGQGVIGELFF. The CDR3 region has the DNA TGTGCCAGCAGTTGGGGACAGGGGGTGATCGGGGAGCTGTTTTTT.

This sequence joins TRBV28 and TRBJ1-4, with a tentative D call TRBD1 (6 bases). The CDR3 has 15 residues. Germline CDR1 reads MDHEN; CDR2 reads SYDVKM. V was clipped by 5 bases and J by 0 bases, with 10 bases between them. The CDR3 nucleotides are TGTGCCAGCAGTACCCAGGGGACAACTAATGAAAAACTGTTTTTT. Translated: CASSTQGTTNEKLFF.

The V call is TRBV6-2 or TRBV6-3, the J call TRBJ1-5; 10 bases align to TRBD1. Germline CDR1 MNHEY, CDR2 SVGEGT. With V trimmed by 4 bases and J by 4 bases, 7 bases remained unmatched. This CDR3 contains 16 residues. The CDR3 loop is CASSFRDRGSNQPQHF. For the CDR3, the DNA is TGTGCCAGCAGTTTCCGGGACAGGGGATCAAATCAGCCCCAGCATTTT.

The V call is TRBV19, the J call TRBJ2-6, with 7 bases identical to TRBD1. The germline V gene has CDR1 LNHDA and CDR2 SQIVND (reference sequence). V was pared by 3 bases and J by 0 bases, with 5 bases of the junction left unmatched. There are 17 residues in the CDR3. CDR3 protein: CASSIQAGGSGANVLTF. The CDR3 bases are TGTGCCAGTAGTATTCAGGCAGGGGGCTCTGGGGCCAACGTCCTGACTTTC.

The rearrangement links TRBV4-3 to TRBJ1-2, with D perhaps TRBD1 (6 bases). V shed 0 bases and J shed 4 bases, with 21 bases lying between them. This CDR3 is 18 amino acids long. Germline loops: CDR1 LGHNA, CDR2 YSLEER. The CDR3 bases are TGCGCCAGCAGCCAAGAGCTTGGGGCAGGGGTCGGTGGCTATGGCTACACCTTC. The encoded protein is CASSQELGAGVGGYGYTF.

The genes are TRBV7-3 and TRBJ2-4; D perhaps matches TRBD2 (6 bases). CDR3 length equals 16 residues. CDR1 is SGHTA and CDR2 is FQGTGA in the germline V gene. Trimming left V 2 bases short and J 4 bases short, with 15 bases between. CDR3 region: CASSLGKRAWKNIQYF. DNA of the CDR3: TGTGCCAGCAGCTTAGGTAAGCGGGCTTGGAAAAACATTCAGTACTTC.

V usage is TRBV28 and J usage is TRBJ2-3; D uncertain. The CDR3 consists of 13 residues. Germline V gene data show CDR1 as MDHEN and CDR2 as SYDVKM. Trimming cost V 6 bases and J 0 bases, with 7 bases left between them. Here the CDR3 reads CASSITSTDTQYF. In nucleotides, the CDR3 is TGTGCCAGCAGCATCACTAGCACAGATACGCAGTATTTT.

This chain connects TRBV9 to TRBJ2-5; D is perhaps TRBD2 (5 bases). There are 14 residues in the CDR3. Germline CDR1 reads SGDLS; CDR2 reads YYNGEE. Trimming took off 4 bases at V and 1 base at J, with 11 bases between the two ends. The CDR3 loop is CASSPEGSQETQYF. The DNA for the CDR3 is TGTGCCAGCAGCCCCGAGGGTTCCCAAGAGACCCAGTACTTC.

V usage is TRBV21-1 and J usage is TRBJ1-5; the D call TRBD1 from the table was never checked on the DNA. TRBV21-1 is termed a pseudogene. CDR3 length: 15 amino acids. The CDR3 DNA is TGTGCCAGCAGCAGAGGTCGACAGGGGAATCAGCCCCAGCATTTT. This encodes CASSRGRQGNQPQHF.

This chain connects TRBV5-6 to TRBJ1-5; 11 nucleotides match TRBD1. CDR3 length: 19 residues. Germline lookup yields CDR1 SGHDT and CDR2 YYEEEE. V lost 3 bases and J lost 2; bases outside the gene matches: 13. The CDR3 region is CASSSDRGQSRLGNQPQHF. The CDR3 DNA sequence: TGTGCCAGCAGCTCGGACAGGGGGCAAAGTCGGTTGGGCAATCAGCCCCAGCATTTT.

This chain joins TRBV28 and TRBJ2-7; a weak D match, TRBD2 (6 bases). CDR3 size: 14 residues. V gave up 5 bases and J gave up 0 bases, with 11 bases separating them. Germline V CDR1 and CDR2: MDHEN, SYDVKM. DNA of the CDR3: TGTGCCAGCAGTAAATTCGGGAGCTCCTACGAGCAGTACTTC. Amino acids: CASSKFGSSYEQYF.

J is TRBJ2-4 and V is TRBV18; perhaps TRBD2 as D (6 bases). The V end lost 3 bases, the J end lost 5 bases, and 23 bases lay between the germline ends. Germline V lookup: CDR1 KGHSH, CDR2 LQKENI. The CDR3 consists of 18 residues. The CDR3 coding sequence is TGTGCCAGCTCACCCTACGGGAGCTATACAGTGTCGCAAAACATTCAGTACTTC. Translated: CASSPYGSYTVSQNIQYF.